Below are 2 T cell receptor beta chains sequenced from a single sample in a study of blood T cell repertoires in COVID-19. Libraries were prepared by immunoSEQ multiplex PCR; TCRdb keeps only in-frame clonotypes and omits some of them. The sample yields approximately 26,000 clones, about 75% seen once. Sequencing was carried out using peripheral blood. These receptors came from an older man with active or convalescent COVID-19.

The J gene is TRBJ2-3, the V gene TRBV18, with D uncertain. Germline V CDR1 and CDR2: KGHSH, LQKENI. V lost 4 bases, J lost 4 bases, and 15 bases lay in between. This CDR3 is 15 amino acids long. This chain's CDR3 is CASSLAVLEADTQYF. CDR3 bases: TGTGCCAGCTCACTCGCAGTCCTAGAGGCAGATACGCAGTATTTT.

The rearrangement joins TRBV19 to TRBJ2-7; the match to TRBD1 covers 7 bases. This CDR3 has 15 amino acids. Trimming cost V 3 bases and J 2 bases; bases outside gene matches: 7. Germline loops: CDR1 LNHDA, CDR2 SQIVND (reference sequence). CDR3 in DNA: TGTGCCAGTAGTATTTACGGCAGGGGGACCTACGAGCAGTACTTC. Its translation is CASSIYGRGTYEQYF.